The next 10 T cell receptor beta chains were all read from a single sample in a study of T cell changes during pregnancy in multiple sclerosis. Method: immunoSEQ multiplex PCR; TCRdb's copy keeps in-frame clones and lacks some. Among 47,000 or so clones listed, approximately 90% were seen once. The sequences come from peripheral blood, collected in the first trimester of pregnancy. The receptor set was obtained from a female donor with multiple sclerosis, enrolled in a pregnancy study.

This rearrangement joins TRBV5-1 to TRBJ2-3; D not certain. The length of the CDR3 is 15 residues. V was shortened by 2 bases and J by 2 bases, with 12 bases between the two germline ends. The germline V gene encodes CDR1 SGHRS and CDR2 YFSETQ. The DNA of the CDR3 is TGCGCCAGCAGCTTTAACAATCCCCCCACAGATACGCAGTATTTT. Its protein is CASSFNNPPTDTQYF.

The V call is TRBV18, the J call TRBJ2-5; tentatively, D is TRBD2 (7 bases). V gave up 3 bases and J gave up 4 bases, with 12 bases separating them. The germline V gene encodes CDR1 KGHSH and CDR2 LQKENI. This CDR3 has 14 amino acids. CDR3 region: CASSPMGGGETQYF. DNA for the CDR3: TGTGCCAGCTCACCGATGGGAGGGGGAGAGACCCAGTACTTC. The full variable domain, its missing parts supplied by reference TRBV18 and TRBJ2-5, is NAGVMQNPRHLVRRRGQEARLRCSPMKGHSHVYWYRQLPEEGLKFMVYLQKENIIDESGMPKERFSAEFPKEGPSILRIQQVVRGDSAAYFCASSPMGGGETQYFGPGTRLLVL.

The rearrangement uses TRBV7-8 and TRBJ2-7; perhaps TRBD2 as D (6 bases). The germline V gene has CDR1 SGHVS and CDR2 FQNEAQ. With 5 bases removed from V and 3 bases from J, the gap between germline ends came to 14 bases. The CDR3 spans 14 residues. The CDR3, as DNA: TGTGCCAGCAGCACAGTCCCGGGACTCTACGAGCAGTACTTC. Residues: CASSTVPGLYEQYF. The full variable domain, completed using reference TRBV7-8 and TRBJ2-7, is GAGVSQSPRYKVAKRGQDVALRCDPISGHVSLFWYQQALGQGPEFLTYFQNEAQLDKSGLPSDRFFAERPEGSVSTLKIQRTQQEDSAVYLCASSTVPGLYEQYFGPGTRLTVT.

This clone was counted a single time. This chain connects TRBV9 to TRBJ1-4, with D possibly being TRBD1 (6 bases). CDR3 length: 14 amino acids. Germline CDR1 and CDR2: SGDLS and YYNGEE. Between the trimmed V and J ends, which lost 4 bases and 3 bases, there was a span of 10 bases. The CDR3 region is CASSRGGPNEKLFF. Written as DNA, the CDR3 is TGTGCCAGCAGCAGGGGGGGCCCTAATGAAAAACTGTTTTTT. The variable domain in full, completed from reference TRBV9 and TRBJ1-4, reads DSGVTQTPKHLITATGQRVTLRCSPRSGDLSVYWYQQSLDQGLQFLIQYYNGEERAKGNILERFSAQQFPDLHSELNLSSLELGDSALYFCASSRGGPNEKLFFGSGTQLSVL.

J is TRBJ2-3 and V is TRBV7-9; D ambiguous. V was clipped by 3 bases and J by 3 bases, with 10 bases between them. CDR1 SEHNR and CDR2 FQNEAQ come from the germline V gene (reference sequence). There are 14 residues in the CDR3. The CDR3 nucleotides read TGTGCCAGCAGCTTCTCGATCACAACAGATACGCAGTATTTT. It translates to CASSFSITTDTQYF. The complete variable domain, with remaining parts taken from reference TRBV7-9 and TRBJ2-3, reads DTGVSQNPRHKITKRGQNVTFRCDPISEHNRLYWYRQTLGQGPEFLTYFQNEAQLEKSRLLSDRFSAERPKGSFSTLEIQRTEQGDSAMYLCASSFSITTDTQYFGPGTRLTVL.

J is TRBJ2-1 and V is TRBV10-3; tentative D call: TRBD1 (8 bases). Deletions cut 6 bases from V and 7 bases from J, with 16 bases between. CDR3 size: 14 residues. CDR1 is ENHRY, CDR2 SYGVKD, per germline. The CDR3 DNA follows: TGTGCCATCAGACCCGGACAGGGAGGGAATGAGCAGTTCTTC. The encoded protein is CAIRPGQGGNEQFF.

The gene calls are TRBV30 and TRBJ1-3, with a weak D call TRBD1 (6 bases). The CDR3 extends over 14 amino acids. The germline CDR1 and CDR2 sequences are GTSNPN and SVGIG (reference sequence). V was clipped by 1 base and J by 6 bases, with 13 bases between them. The CDR3 here is CAWSALDRLNTIYF. The CDR3, as DNA: TGTGCCTGGAGTGCTCTGGACAGATTAAACACCATATATTTT. Filled out from reference TRBV30 and TRBJ1-3, the complete variable domain reads SQTIHQWPATLVQPVGSPLSLECTVEGTSNPNLYWYRQAAGRGLQLLFYSVGIGQISSEVPQNLSASRPQDRQFILSSKKLLLSDSGFYLCAWSALDRLNTIYFGEGSWLTVV.

The V gene is TRBV6-6, the J gene TRBJ2-1, with TRBD2 matching 8 bases. The CDR3 is 14 amino acids. CDR1 is MNHNY and CDR2 is SVGAGI in the germline V gene (reference sequence). The V gene end was trimmed by 6 bases and the J gene end by 3 bases; junction bases not matched to a gene: 4. CDR3 sequence reads: CASSTSGFYNEQFF. In DNA form, the CDR3 reads TGTGCCAGCAGCACTAGCGGTTTCTACAATGAGCAGTTCTTC.

The chain couples TRBV18 to TRBJ2-7; 12 bases agree with TRBD2. Germline V gene lookup returns CDR1 KGHSH and CDR2 LQKENI. CDR3 length: 14 amino acids. V shed 3 bases and J 5 bases; nucleotides not matched to a gene: 2. CDR3 sequence: CASSPWTSGDEQYF. The CDR3 region has the DNA TGTGCCAGCTCACCTTGGACTAGCGGGGACGAGCAGTACTTC.

This clone showed up just once. The genes are TRBV13 and TRBJ2-3; 7 nucleotides line up with TRBD2. Germline V gene lookup returns CDR1 PRHDT and CDR2 FYEKMQ (reference sequence). V was pared by 11 bases and J by 6 bases, with 14 bases of the junction left unmatched. The CDR3 runs 14 residues. The CDR3 DNA follows: TGTGCCTCCCACCCGGGACTAACCCCCGATACGCAGTATTTT. This gives the protein CASHPGLTPDTQYF.